The 2 T cell receptor beta chains listed next were all sequenced from one sample in a study of CD8+ T cells in alopecia areata. Extracted RNA was reverse transcribed into cDNA, the sequencing template. The repertoire was sequenced with immunoSEQ multiplex PCR; TCRdb's copy has only in-frame clones and lacks some. The sample has about 120,000 clones, 35% to 45% seen once; the top ten hold roughly 3.3%. Material: CD4+ T cells sorted from blood. The receptors stem from a human donor with alopecia areata.

The V and J genes are TRBV30 and TRBJ1-2, with a weak D call TRBD1 (5 bases). In germline, CDR1 is GTSNPN, CDR2 SVGIG (reference sequence). This CDR3 region has 12 residues. Trimming removed 2 bases at V and 8 bases at J, with 12 bases between. The CDR3 region is CAWSRQSGGYTF. The CDR3 bases are TGTGCCTGGAGTCGACAGTCGGGGGGCTACACCTTC.

This clone has just a few counts. This chain uses TRBV19 with TRBJ2-2; D remains ambiguous. CDR3 length: 14 amino acids. CDR1 and CDR2 from the germline V gene are LNHDA and SQIVND (reference sequence). V gave up 3 bases and J gave up 2 bases, with 7 bases separating them. DNA for the CDR3: TGTGCCAGTAGTATCCTGGAAAACACCGGGGAGCTGTTTTTT. This encodes CASSILENTGELFF.